These 32 T cell receptor beta chains were sequenced from one sample in a study of T cell changes during pregnancy in multiple sclerosis. The assay was immunoSEQ multiplex PCR, and TCRdb's table has in-frame clones only and misses some. Of about 42,000 clones in the sample, 87% were seen once. The starting material was CD4+ T cells from peripheral blood mononuclear cells, obtained after pregnancy. All receptors come from a female donor with multiple sclerosis, enrolled in a pregnancy study.

The V call is TRBV5-6, the J call TRBJ2-6; D is unclear. With 3 bases removed from V and 0 bases from J, the gap between germline ends came to 13 bases. The length of the CDR3 is 17 residues. Per germline, CDR1 SGHDT and CDR2 YYEEEE. The CDR3 reads CASSSVSIYSGANVLTF. The CDR3 coding sequence is TGTGCCAGCAGCTCGGTATCTATTTACTCTGGGGCCAACGTCCTGACTTTC.

The chain couples TRBV6-1 to TRBJ2-3; tentative D call: TRBD2 (5 bases). The germline CDR1 and CDR2 sequences are MNHNS and SASEGT. This CDR3 has 14 amino acids. Trimming stripped 10 bases from V and 0 bases from J, with 14 bases between. In DNA, the CDR3 is TGTGCCACCTTGAGGGAAATAAGCACAGATACGCAGTATTTT. Amino acid sequence: CATLREISTDTQYF.

The V gene is TRBV5-4, the J gene TRBJ2-7; D is undetermined. Per germline, CDR1 SGHNT and CDR2 YYREEE (reference sequence). The CDR3 consists of 11 residues. V was clipped by 3 bases and J by 3 bases, with 4 bases between them. The CDR3 region has the DNA TGTGCCAGCAGCTCCCTCTACGAGCAGTACTTC. This gives the protein CASSSLYEQYF.

The rearrangement uses TRBV7-2 and TRBJ2-7, with 10 bases identical to TRBD1. CDR3 length: 12 residues. V was clipped by 7 bases and J by 7 bases; unmatched bases: 4. Germline CDR1 SGHTA, CDR2 FQGNSA. CDR3 in amino acids: CASTWTGGEQYF. In nucleotides, the CDR3 is TGTGCCAGCACCTGGACAGGGGGAGAGCAGTACTTC.

The rearrangement uses TRBV19 and TRBJ2-5; D gene ambiguous. The CDR3 length is 11 residues. The germline V gene encodes CDR1 LNHDA and CDR2 SQIVND (reference sequence). Trimming left V 5 bases short and J 5 bases short, with 6 bases between. The CDR3 coding sequence is TGTGCCAGTAGTTTGCGGGAGACCCAGTACTTC. It specifies CASSLRETQYF.

This clone was detected a few times. The chain uses TRBV7-3 and TRBJ1-5, with 8 bases that match TRBD1. This CDR3 comprises 15 residues. Germline V CDR1 and CDR2: SGHTA, FQGTGA. J was trimmed by 3 bases and V by 5 bases; bases with no gene match: 6. The CDR3 DNA sequence: TGTGCCAGCAGCCCGGACAGGGTCAACAATCAGCCCCAGCATTTT. This codes for CASSPDRVNNQPQHF.

J is TRBJ2-5 and V is TRBV18; possibly TRBD1 for D (5 bases). Trimming took off 0 bases at V and 3 bases at J, with 8 bases between the two ends. Per the germline V gene, CDR1 is KGHSH and CDR2 is LQKENI. This CDR3 is built from 14 residues. In DNA, the CDR3 is TGTGCCAGCTCACCACCAAGCAGGGAAGAGACCCAGTACTTC. This translates into CASSPPSREETQYF.

The rearrangement uses TRBV19 and TRBJ1-2, with a weak D call TRBD1 (5 bases). The CDR3 spans 13 residues. The V gene lost 6 bases and the J gene lost 4 bases, with 12 bases spanning the gap. Per germline, CDR1 LNHDA and CDR2 SQIVND (reference sequence). For the CDR3, the DNA is TGTGCCAGTAGGCTGGGGGGTCTCTATGGCTACACCTTC. Residues: CASRLGGLYGYTF.

The chain combines TRBV10-3 with TRBJ2-7, with D maybe TRBD2 (7 bases). Germline CDR1 reads ENHRY; CDR2 reads SYGVKD. Trimming cost V 8 bases and J 3 bases, with 11 bases left between them. The CDR3 contains 12 residues. CDR3 in amino acids: CAIRGGGYEQYF. The CDR3 DNA is TGTGCCATCCGAGGGGGGGGCTACGAGCAGTACTTC.

This clone was seen only a few times. V usage is TRBV5-6 and J usage is TRBJ1-2; the D gene is possibly TRBD1 (5 bases). V was shortened by 2 bases and J by 4 bases, with 12 bases between the two germline ends. CDR1 and CDR2 (germline): SGHDT, YYEEEE. This CDR3 has 14 residues. The CDR3 protein is CASSLTQAVYGYTF. The CDR3 region has the DNA TGTGCCAGCAGCTTAACACAGGCCGTCTATGGCTACACCTTC.

The chain recombines TRBV4-1 with TRBJ1-2; weak D call: TRBD1 (5 bases). The germline V gene encodes CDR1 MGHRA and CDR2 YSYEKL. Trimming removed 4 bases from V and 2 bases from J, with 11 bases in between. The CDR3 contains 14 residues. This CDR3 is CASSPTGGNYGYTF. For the CDR3, the DNA is TGCGCCAGCAGCCCAACAGGTGGGAACTATGGCTACACCTTC.

The chain combines TRBV19 with TRBJ1-1; D is undetermined. V lost 6 bases to trimming and J lost 4 bases, with 12 bases between them. This CDR3 is 13 amino acids long. The germline V gene encodes CDR1 LNHDA and CDR2 SQIVND (reference sequence). CDR3 bases: TGTGCCAGTAGCGACCCCGGAGCCACTGAAGCTTTCTTT. Translation: CASSDPGATEAFF. Together with reference TRBV19 and TRBJ1-1, the CDR3 gives the full variable domain: DGGITQSPKYLFRKEGQNVTLSCEQNLNHDAMYWYRQDPGQGLRLIYYSQIVNDFQKGDIAEGYSVSREKKESFPLTVTSAQKNPTAFYLCASSDPGATEAFFGQGTRLTVV.

The chain links TRBV5-4 to TRBJ2-1, with TRBD2 matching 12 bases. With 4 bases clipped from V and 8 bases from J, the junction kept 10 bases outside the gene matches. The length of the CDR3 is 16 residues. Germline V lookup: CDR1 SGHNT, CDR2 YYREEE (reference sequence). The CDR3 region is CASSKPLAGGPHEQFF. The CDR3 DNA reads TGTGCCAGCAGCAAACCCCTAGCGGGGGGGCCACATGAGCAGTTCTTC.

The chain uses TRBV19 and TRBJ2-2, with TRBD1 matching 7 bases. This CDR3 is 19 amino acids long. Trimming removed 3 bases from V and 2 bases from J; junction bases left unmatched: 15. Germline V gives CDR1 LNHDA, CDR2 SQIVND (reference sequence). CDR3 DNA: TGTGCCAGTAGTATTGGATTCGGCAGGGGGAGACTAAACACCGGGGAGCTGTTTTTT. This codes for CASSIGFGRGRLNTGELFF.

The chain carries TRBV6-5 and TRBJ2-5, with 12 bases matching TRBD2. The J call is in doubt because the DNA end fits TRBJ2-7 better. The CDR3 length is 14 residues. Germline values: CDR1 MNHEY, CDR2 SVGAGI. The CDR3 sequence is CASRTSGGTYEQYF. Here the CDR3 DNA reads TGTGCCAGCAGAACTAGCGGGGGGACCTACGAGCAGTACTTC.

The CDR3 region is CATSRDRLAGGSLAYEQYF. The CDR3 nucleotides read TGTGCCACCAGCAGAGATAGACTAGCGGGGGGTTCCCTAGCCTACGAGCAGTACTTC. The chain recombines TRBV15 with TRBJ2-7; 13 nucleotides align to TRBD2. Germline loops: CDR1 LNHNV, CDR2 YYDKDF (reference sequence). This CDR3 comprises 19 residues. With 0 bases clipped from V and 2 bases from J, the junction kept 10 bases outside the gene matches. Using reference TRBV15 and TRBJ2-7 for the parts outside the CDR3, the full variable domain is DAMVIQNPRYQVTQFGKPVTLSCSQTLNHNVMYWYQQKSSQAPKLLFHYYDKDFNNEADTPDNFQSRRPNTSFCFLDIRSPGLGDTAMYLCATSRDRLAGGSLAYEQYFGPGTRLTVT.

This clone appeared a single time. This chain uses TRBV11-2 with TRBJ2-3, with D perhaps TRBD2 (6 bases). CDR3 size: 15 residues. V dropped 5 bases and J dropped 2 bases, with 14 bases sitting between them. Germline lookup yields CDR1 SGHAT and CDR2 FQNNGV. The CDR3 loop is CASSHSGLHTDTQYF. The CDR3 DNA reads as TGTGCCAGCAGCCACTCGGGACTCCACACAGATACGCAGTATTTT.

This rearrangement joins TRBV5-6 to TRBJ2-1, with 9 bases that match TRBD2. Germline trimming cut 3 bases from V and 7 bases from J; bases unmatched to any gene: 20. The germline V gene encodes CDR1 SGHDT and CDR2 YYEEEE. CDR3 length: 19 residues. CDR3 nucleotide sequence: TGTGCCAGCAGCTCTAGGGGGCTGCCGGGGCGGGGGGGCCGAAATGAGCAGTTCTTC. Its protein product is CASSSRGLPGRGGRNEQFF. Drawing the rest from reference TRBV5-6 and TRBJ2-1, the complete variable domain is DAGVTQSPTHLIKTRGQQVTLRCSPKSGHDTVSWYQQALGQGPQFIFQYYEEEERQRGNFPDRFSGHQFPNYSSELNVNALLLGDSALYLCASSSRGLPGRGGRNEQFFGPGTRLTVL.

The V gene is TRBV18, the J gene TRBJ2-7, with 8 bases lining up with TRBD1. The CDR3 contains 15 residues. The germline gives CDR1 KGHSH, CDR2 LQKENI. Losses at the gene ends were 5 bases for V and 7 bases for J; bases not matched to a gene: 13. CDR3 DNA: TGTGCCAGCTCAATCCGGGACAGGTTGTCGAGGGAGCAGTACTTC. As protein: CASSIRDRLSREQYF.

Only one count was recorded for this clone. The chain couples TRBV4-3 to TRBJ2-5; D may be TRBD1 (6 bases). V was shortened by 3 bases and J by 4 bases, with 15 bases between the two germline ends. Germline V gene sequence: CDR1 LGHNA, CDR2 YSLEER. This CDR3 comprises 15 residues. The CDR3 sequence is CASSHRGSRGETQYF. The CDR3 coding sequence is TGCGCCAGCAGCCATAGGGGGTCGAGGGGAGAGACCCAGTACTTC.

This chain joins TRBV5-1 and TRBJ2-3, with TRBD2 matching 12 bases. V lost 4 bases to trimming and J lost 0 bases; unmatched junction nucleotides: 6. The CDR3 runs to 17 residues. The germline V gene has CDR1 SGHRS and CDR2 YFSETQ. The CDR3 DNA reads as TGCGCCAGCAGCCTGGGACTAGCGGGTCGTAGCACAGATACGCAGTATTTT. Its protein is CASSLGLAGRSTDTQYF.

The chain has TRBV6-6 and TRBJ1-1; 8 bases agree with TRBD1. CDR1 and CDR2 (germline): MNHNY, SVGAGI (reference sequence). The CDR3 contains 16 residues. V gave up 0 bases and J gave up 8 bases; unmatched junction bases: 11. The CDR3 protein is CASSYSGRDRKGEAFF. The CDR3 DNA sequence: TGTGCCAGCAGTTACTCGGGCCGGGACAGGAAGGGAGAAGCTTTCTTT.

The chain combines TRBV2 with TRBJ1-6; unclear D gene. V lost 2 bases and J lost 9, with 14 bases in between. Germline lookup yields CDR1 SNHLY and CDR2 FYNNEI. This CDR3 spans 15 amino acids. CDR3 DNA: TGTGCCAGCAGTGAATTCGCGGGGTCCCCTTCACCCCTCCACTTT. Translation gives CASSEFAGSPSPLHF.

The V and J genes are TRBV5-6 and TRBJ1-3, with D uncertain. V was clipped by 4 bases and J by 4 bases, with 18 bases between them. The CDR3 length is 16 residues. The germline CDR1 and CDR2 sequences are SGHDT and YYEEEE. CDR3 DNA: TGTGCCAGCAGCGGCCCGGGAGCCATCGGGGGAAACACCATATATTTT. This encodes CASSGPGAIGGNTIYF.

J is TRBJ2-3 and V is TRBV14; D is unclear. V lost 0 bases and J lost 6, with 19 bases in between. CDR3 length: 17 residues. Germline values: CDR1 SGHDN, CDR2 FVKESK. CDR3 amino acids: CASSQEEISLPWDTQYF. The CDR3 DNA is TGTGCCAGCAGCCAAGAGGAGATTAGCTTACCCTGGGATACGCAGTATTTT.

This chain joins TRBV27 and TRBJ1-2; 7 positions match TRBD1. The CDR3 contains 15 residues. CDR1 MNHEY and CDR2 SMNVEV come from the germline V gene (reference sequence). Trimming took 3 bases from V and 4 from J; bases not matched to a gene: 8. The CDR3 DNA is TGTGCCAGCAGTTTCGACAGGGAAAAGATCTATGGCTACACCTTC. It translates to CASSFDREKIYGYTF.

This chain connects TRBV6-1 to TRBJ2-1; D may be TRBD2 (6 bases). V was clipped by 8 bases and J by 0 bases, with 14 bases between them. The germline CDR1 and CDR2 sequences are MNHNS and SASEGT. CDR3 size: 15 residues. The CDR3 region is CASARLGLSYNEQFF. CDR3 in DNA: TGTGCCAGCGCCCGACTAGGACTCTCCTACAATGAGCAGTTCTTC.

This clone came up once. The chain employs TRBV6-5 and TRBJ2-3; 10 bases are a match to TRBD2. The CDR3 totals 15 residues. Unmatched junction bases numbered 9, after V lost 7 bases and J lost 5 bases. CDR1 is MNHEY, CDR2 SVGAGI, per germline. The CDR3: CASTPSGGARDTQYF. In DNA form, the CDR3 reads TGTGCCAGCACCCCCAGCGGGGGGGCCAGAGATACGCAGTATTTT.

Of note for this clone: Other DNA sequences in this specimen translate into the identical CDR3. CDR3 in amino acids: CSASEGTNTEAFF. Written as DNA, the CDR3 is TGCAGCGCCTCGGAGGGCACGAACACTGAAGCTTTCTTT. The V and J genes are TRBV29-1 and TRBJ1-1; D not certain. Deletions cut 7 bases from V and 1 base from J, with 13 bases between. Looked up from germline, CDR1 is SQVTM and CDR2 is ANQGSEA. The CDR3 has 13 amino acids.

This chain uses TRBV11-2 with TRBJ1-5; 7 positions match TRBD1. The CDR3 has 17 residues. CDR1 is SGHAT and CDR2 is FQNNGV in the germline V gene. The J segment lost 0 bases and the V segment lost 2 bases, leaving 7 bases of the junction unmatched. This chain's CDR3 is CASSLRRDSHSNQPQHF. DNA for the CDR3: TGTGCCAGCAGCTTAAGGAGGGACAGTCATAGCAATCAGCCCCAGCATTTT. The variable domain in full, with the rest retrieved from reference TRBV11-2 and TRBJ1-5, is EAGVAQSPRYKIIEKRQSVAFWCNPISGHATLYWYQQILGQGPKLLIQFQNNGVVDDSQLPKDRFSAERLKGVDSTLKIQPAKLEDSAVYLCASSLRRDSHSNQPQHFGDGTRLSIL.

The chain joins TRBV21-1 to TRBJ2-3; the table's D call, TRBD1, has no DNA check behind it. TRBV21-1 is noted as a pseudogene. The CDR3 spans 19 residues. The CDR3 DNA sequence: TGTGCCAGCAGCAACCCAAACTACAGGGACGACAGGGACACAGATACGCAGTATTTT. It is translated as CASSNPNYRDDRDTDTQYF.

The genes are TRBV7-6 and TRBJ2-2; 10 bases align to TRBD1. The J segment lost 5 bases and the V segment lost 6 bases, leaving 9 bases of the junction unmatched. This CDR3 region has 16 residues. From germline, CDR1 is SGHVS and CDR2 FNYEAQ. CDR3 residues: CASSRQGAMVTGELFF. The CDR3 DNA reads TGTGCCAGCAGTCGACAGGGGGCGATGGTGACCGGGGAGCTGTTTTTT.